This TCR beta chain emerged from a study of blood T cells in healthy people across ages. The authors ran a second PCR of 7 to 11 cycles using a sample-barcoded 5' primer and a J-beta primer mix. Any given sample supplied a minimum of 2.5 million CDR3-containing paired-end reads. TCRdb called the 5' RACE reads again in MiXCR, with one record for every CDR3 protein. The repertoire consists of about 620,000 distinct CDR3 sequences, with 52% occurring once and the leading ten covering 13%. Total RNA extraction produced at least 5.5 micrograms (per sample) for the study. A word on this clonotype: One junction end disagrees with the germline gene, perhaps due to a read error.

Germline CDR1 and CDR2: KGHSH and LQKENI. This CDR3 spans 15 amino acids. The chain employs TRBV18 and TRBJ1-1; D may be TRBD1 (5 bases). Sequenced: blood. This sequence was found in an elderly woman in good health. The CDR3 DNA follows: TGTGCCAGCTCAGATACGGGACGTTTGAACACTGAAGTTTTCTTT. This encodes CASSDTGRLNTEVFF.